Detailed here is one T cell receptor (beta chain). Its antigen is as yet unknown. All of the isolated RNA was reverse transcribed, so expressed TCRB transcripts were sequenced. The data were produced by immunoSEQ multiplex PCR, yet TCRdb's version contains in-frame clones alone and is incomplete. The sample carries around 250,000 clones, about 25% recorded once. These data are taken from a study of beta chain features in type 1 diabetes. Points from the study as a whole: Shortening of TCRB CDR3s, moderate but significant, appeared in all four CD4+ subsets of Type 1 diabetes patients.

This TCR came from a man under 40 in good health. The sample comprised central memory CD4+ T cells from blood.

The CDR3 region has the DNA TGTGCCAGCAGCCCGGGACTAGGTACAGATACGCAGTATTTT. Its protein is CASSPGLGTDTQYF. The gene calls are TRBV11-2 and TRBJ2-3, with 8 bases fitting TRBD2. J was trimmed by 3 bases and V by 5 bases; bases with no gene match: 4. The length of the CDR3 is 14 residues. Germline CDR1 and CDR2: SGHAT and FQNNGV. Supplemented by reference TRBV11-2 and TRBJ2-3, the full variable domain reads EAGVAQSPRYKIIEKRQSVAFWCNPISGHATLYWYQQILGQGPKLLIQFQNNGVVDDSQLPKDRFSAERLKGVDSTLKIQPAKLEDSAVYLCASSPGLGTDTQYFGPGTRLTVL.